This is a list of T cell receptor beta chains from one sample in a study of blood T cell repertoires in COVID-19. TCRdb's copy holds only in-frame clones and misses some; the assay was immunoSEQ multiplex PCR. In the table there are a few hundred thousand clones, less than 85% of which are singletons. The sequencing sample was made of peripheral blood. These receptors originate from a man in his 60s who had recovered from COVID-19. The CDR3 runs from the conserved cysteine through the conserved F or W. Each record gives: D gene, clone size, V gene, CDR3 length, J gene, CDR3 protein, CDR3 DNA. The D gene is left open where the match is weak. Clone sizes are given selectively: once, few, many, or a class where the clone is expanded.

.	.	TRBV2	13	TRBJ2-5	CASRGSTGETQYF	TGTGCCAGCAGAGGATCGACGGGGGAGACCCAGTACTTC
TRBD1	.	TRBV7-3	15	TRBJ1-5	CASSLNRGGNQPQHF	TGTGCCAGCAGCTTAAACAGGGGCGGCAATCAGCCCCAGCATTTT
TRBD2	.	TRBV5-1	14	TRBJ2-2	CASSGGTNTGELFF	TGCGCCAGCTCCGGGGGGACGAACACCGGGGAGCTGTTTTTT
.	.	TRBV2	14	TRBJ1-6	CASMGGSRGSPLHF	TGTGCCAGCATGGGAGGGAGTCGAGGTTCACCCCTCCACTTT
.	.	TRBV6-1	14	TRBJ2-1	CASSETPMGGEQFF	TGTGCCAGCAGTGAGACGCCTATGGGAGGTGAGCAGTTCTTC
.	few	TRBV3-1/TRBV3-2	15	TRBJ2-2	CASSPQTVGTGELFF	TGTGCCAGCAGCCCCCAGACAGTCGGTACCGGGGAGCTGTTTTTT
TRBD2	.	TRBV27	14	TRBJ2-7	CASSLQGGVYEQYF	TGTGCCAGCAGTTTACAGGGAGGGGTATACGAGCAGTACTTC
.	.	TRBV7-9	13	TRBJ1-2	CASSLGGNYGYTF	TGTGCCAGCAGCTTAGGCGGGAACTATGGCTACACCTTC
.	.	TRBV4-2	13	TRBJ2-7	CASSLKLASEQYF	TGTGCCAGCAGCCTCAAACTAGCATCCGAGCAGTACTTC
.	.	TRBV5-8	12	TRBJ2-1	CASSLAAVEQFF	TGTGCCAGCAGCTTGGCCGCGGTTGAGCAGTTCTTC
.	.	TRBV6-2/TRBV6-3	17	TRBJ1-5	CASSLPRGGKTNQPQHF	TGTGCCAGCAGCCTACCACGGGGGGGAAAAACGAATCAGCCCCAGCATTTT
TRBD1	.	TRBV27	14	TRBJ1-5	CASSRPGQRGGTFF	TGTGCCAGCAGTCGCCCGGGACAGCGGGGGGGGACTTTTTTT
.	.	TRBV19	13	TRBJ2-5	CASSTQGEETQYF	TGTGCCAGTAGTACACAGGGTGAGGAGACCCAGTACTTC
.	.	TRBV6-5	13	TRBJ2-1	CASSRTLGREQFF	TGTGCCAGCAGCCGCACCCTTGGGCGAGAGCAGTTCTTC
.	.	TRBV28	13	TRBJ2-2	CASSRVVPGELFF	TGTGCCAGCTCCCGGGTGGTCCCGGGGGAGCTGTTTTTT
.	.	TRBV5-4	15	TRBJ2-3	CASSLVAGSTDTQYF	TGTGCCAGCAGCTTGGTGGCGGGGAGCACAGATACGCAGTATTTT
.	.	TRBV28	13	TRBJ2-5	CASRIGTQETQYF	TGTGCCAGCAGGATCGGGACTCAGGAGACCCAGTACTTC
TRBD1	.	TRBV28	14	TRBJ1-2	CASRPGQAQVGYTF	TGTGCCAGCAGACCCGGACAGGCTCAAGTTGGCTACACCTTC
TRBD2	once	TRBV27	16	TRBJ2-3	CASSLSTSRYTDTQYF	TGTGCCAGCAGTTTGTCGACTAGCAGATACACAGATACGCAGTATTTT
.	.	TRBV9	14	TRBJ2-5	CASSVTGYQETQYF	TGTGCCAGCAGCGTAACGGGGTACCAAGAGACCCAGTACTTC
.	.	TRBV3-1/TRBV3-2	15	TRBJ2-2	CASQLGAGNTGELFF	TGTGCCAGCCAGCTAGGAGCGGGGAACACCGGGGAGCTGTTTTTT
.	.	TRBV18	13	TRBJ2-3	CASSRTREDTQYF	TGTGCCAGCTCACGGACGCGGGAAGATACGCAGTATTTT
TRBD2	.	TRBV6-4	15	TRBJ2-2	CASSEGLAGTGELFF	TGTGCCAGCAGTGAGGGACTAGCGGGCACCGGGGAGCTGTTTTTT
TRBD1	once	TRBV24-1	16	TRBJ2-1	CATSDSGQGSYNEQFF	TGTGCCACCAGTGATTCGGGACAGGGGTCGTACAATGAGCAGTTCTTC
TRBD1	.	TRBV5-1	15	TRBJ2-7	CASSSRDRGVYEQYF	TGCGCCAGCAGCTCCAGGGACAGGGGGGTCTACGAGCAGTACTTC
TRBD2	.	TRBV7-2	17	TRBJ2-7	CASSSRIGLAGAYEQYF	TGTGCCAGCAGCTCCCGCATAGGACTAGCGGGGGCCTACGAGCAGTACTTC
TRBD2	.	TRBV3-1/TRBV3-2	19	TRBJ2-3	CASSQGSGTSKPKADTQYF	TGTGCCAGCAGCCAAGGTTCCGGGACTAGCAAACCCAAGGCAGATACGCAGTATTTT
.	.	TRBV5-1	13	TRBJ1-5	CASSWGIDQPQHF	TGCGCCAGCAGCTGGGGCATCGATCAGCCCCAGCATTTT
.	.	TRBV5-1	15	TRBJ2-2	CASRLGPAVTGELFF	TGCGCCAGCAGGTTAGGCCCGGCGGTCACCGGGGAGCTGTTTTTT
TRBD1	.	TRBV5-4	14	TRBJ2-7	CASSSPDRAYEQYF	TGTGCCAGCAGCAGCCCTGACAGGGCCTACGAGCAGTACTTC
TRBD1	.	TRBV11-3	15	TRBJ1-2	CASSPDRGAYYGYTF	TGTGCCAGCAGCCCAGACAGGGGGGCCTACTATGGCTACACCTTC
TRBD1	.	TRBV28	15	TRBJ2-7	CASSNPGQGSYEQYF	TGTGCCAGCAGTAATCCGGGACAGGGGAGCTACGAGCAGTACTTC
TRBD1	once	TRBV3-1/TRBV3-2	15	TRBJ2-3	CASSADRGITDTQYF	TGTGCCAGCAGCGCGGACAGGGGAATAACAGATACGCAGTATTTT
TRBD2	.	TRBV7-7	15	TRBJ2-5	CASSLAQRGEGTQYF	TGTGCTAGCAGCTTAGCCCAGCGGGGGGAGGGGACCCAGTACTTC
TRBD2	.	TRBV5-8	16	TRBJ2-1	CASSGTTSGRRGEQFF	TGTGCCAGCAGCGGAACTACTAGCGGGAGGCGGGGTGAGCAGTTCTTC
.	few	TRBV6-5	13	TRBJ1-2	CASSYSGISGYTF	TGTGCCAGCAGTTATTCGGGGATCAGTGGCTACACCTTC
.	once	TRBV19	13	TRBJ2-5	CASSARGVWTQYF	TGTGCCAGTTCCGCTCGCGGGGTGTGGACCCAGTACTTC
TRBD1	.	TRBV5-8	15	TRBJ1-2	CASRIRGQGDYGYTF	TGTGCCAGCCGCATCCGGGGACAGGGGGACTATGGCTACACCTTC
TRBD1	.	TRBV30	13	TRBJ1-2	CAWSAGTGIGYTF	TGTGCCTGGAGTGCCGGGACAGGGATAGGCTACACCTTC
.	few	TRBV11-2	15	TRBJ1-4	CASSRGAGRSEKLFF	TGTGCCAGCAGCCGGGGGGCCGGGCGGAGTGAAAAACTGTTTTTT
TRBD1	.	TRBV10-3	13	TRBJ2-5	CAMPADRKETQYF	TGTGCCATGCCCGCGGACAGGAAGGAGACCCAGTACTTC
TRBD1	.	TRBV28	18	TRBJ2-6	CASSLSETGSVLGNVLTF	TGTGCCAGCAGTTTATCGGAGACAGGGTCAGTTTTGGGGAACGTCCTGACTTTC
.	.	TRBV5-6	12	TRBJ1-5	CASSLFQQPQHF	TGTGCCAGCAGCTTATTTCAGCAGCCCCAGCATTTT
.	.	TRBV2	15	TRBJ2-7	CASSVETHHSYEQYF	TGTGCCAGCAGTGTTGAGACACACCACTCCTACGAGCAGTACTTC